Shown below are 27 T cell receptor beta chains from a single sample sequenced in a study of blood T cell repertoires in COVID-19. Sequenced by immunoSEQ multiplex PCR; TCRdb stores in-frame clones only, minus some. Of over 85,000 clones in the sample, approximately 87% were seen once. The sample consisted of peripheral blood. Every receptor here comes from a human donor in a cohort sampled during active COVID-19.

The J gene is TRBJ1-1, the V gene TRBV11-2, with 7 bases identical to TRBD1. Germline CDR1 and CDR2: SGHAT and FQNNGV. Trimming cost V 1 base and J 5 bases; bases outside gene matches: 10. The CDR3 is 16 residues long. This CDR3 is CASSLGTGSRVTEAFF. CDR3 bases: TGTGCCAGCAGCTTAGGGACAGGATCGCGAGTAACTGAAGCTTTCTTT.

This rearrangement joins TRBV27 to TRBJ2-3, with TRBD2 matching 7 bases. Germline V CDR1 and CDR2: MNHEY, SMNVEV (reference sequence). V lost 5 bases and J lost 6; bases outside the gene matches: 8. This CDR3 is 14 amino acids long. The chain's CDR3 is CASSGLVLGDTQYF. For the CDR3, the DNA is TGTGCCAGCAGTGGACTAGTCTTGGGGGATACGCAGTATTTT.

V is TRBV5-5 and J is TRBJ1-2; D is undetermined. Germline CDR1 is SGHKS and CDR2 is YYEKEE (reference sequence). This CDR3 region has 14 residues. V was shortened by 6 bases and J by 5 bases, with 17 bases between the two germline ends. The chain's CDR3 is CASTPRGGDYGYTF. The CDR3 DNA sequence: TGTGCCAGCACCCCCCGTGGAGGAGATTATGGCTACACCTTC.

This chain links TRBV7-2 with TRBJ1-5, with D unresolved. V was clipped by 2 bases and J by 2 bases, with 7 bases between them. The CDR3 is made up of 14 amino acids. The germline CDR1 and CDR2 sequences are SGHTA and FQGNSA. In nucleotides, the CDR3 is TGTGCCAGCAGCTTACTAGTGGGCAATCAGCCCCAGCATTTT. This codes for CASSLLVGNQPQHF.

The genes are TRBV3-1 (or the pseudogene TRBV3-2) and TRBJ1-1; D unresolved. CDR1 and CDR2 from the germline V gene are LGHDT and YNNKEL (reference sequence). This CDR3 region has 14 residues. Trimming left V 3 bases short and J 1 base short, with 9 bases between. The CDR3 is CASSQWASNTEAFF. Written as DNA, the CDR3 is TGTGCCAGCAGCCAGTGGGCGTCGAACACTGAAGCTTTCTTT.

V usage is TRBV29-1 and J usage is TRBJ2-1; 10 bases are a match to TRBD2. CDR3 length: 15 residues. V was pared by 7 bases and J by 12 bases, with 18 bases of the junction left unmatched. The germline CDR1 and CDR2 sequences are SQVTM and ANQGSEA. The CDR3 DNA reads as TGCAGCGGCACCATAGGGGCTAGCGGGAGCCCCACGCAGTTCTTC. Amino acid sequence: CSGTIGASGSPTQFF.

The chain carries TRBV20-1 and TRBJ2-5, with a possible D match to TRBD1 (5 bases). The CDR3 is 11 amino acids. The germline V gene has CDR1 DFQATT and CDR2 SNEGSKA (reference sequence). The V end lost 6 bases, the J end lost 2 bases, and 7 bases lay between the germline ends. The CDR3 DNA is TGCAGTGCAAAGGGGCAAGAGACCCAGTACTTC. Its translation: CSAKGQETQYF.

The chain uses TRBV7-2 and TRBJ1-5; unclear D gene. Germline CDR1 reads SGHTA; CDR2 reads FQGNSA. Trimming took off 1 base at V and 5 bases at J, with 12 bases between the two ends. The CDR3 is 15 residues long. DNA of the CDR3: TGTGCCAGCAGCTTAGTTGACGGAGATTATCAGCCCCAGCATTTT. Protein: CASSLVDGDYQPQHF.

The rearrangement links TRBV7-6 to TRBJ2-7; 7 nucleotides align to TRBD1. This CDR3 comprises 16 residues. J was trimmed by 6 bases and V by 1 base; bases with no gene match: 12. From germline, CDR1 is SGHVS and CDR2 FNYEAQ. The CDR3 loop is CASSLEGATQKSEQYF. As DNA, the CDR3 is TGTGCCAGCAGCTTAGAGGGGGCTACCCAGAAGAGCGAGCAGTACTTC.

The chain recombines TRBV7-3 with TRBJ2-1; 9 bases are shared with TRBD2. Trimming removed 5 bases from V and 2 bases from J; junction bases left unmatched: 10. The CDR3 has 17 residues. Germline V gene data show CDR1 as SGHTA and CDR2 as FQGTGA. The CDR3 is CASSQLNIAGAYNEQFF. The CDR3 region has the DNA TGTGCCAGCAGCCAACTTAATATAGCGGGAGCCTACAATGAGCAGTTCTTC.

CDR3: CASLSEQGTQYF. The CDR3 nucleotides are TGTGCCAGTCTATCCGAACAGGGTACCCAGTACTTC. The rearrangement joins TRBV19 to TRBJ2-5, with D possibly matching TRBD1 (6 bases). Trimming removed 8 bases from V and 8 bases from J, with 15 bases in between. Germline V gene lookup returns CDR1 LNHDA and CDR2 SQIVND (reference sequence). The CDR3 is 12 amino acids. The variable domain in full, with the rest retrieved from reference TRBV19 and TRBJ2-5, is DGGITQSPKYLFRKEGQNVTLSCEQNLNHDAMYWYRQDPGQGLRLIYYSQIVNDFQKGDIAEGYSVSREKKESFPLTVTSAQKNPTAFYLCASLSEQGTQYFGPGTRLLVL.

The chain recombines TRBV5-6 with TRBJ2-7, with D tentatively TRBD2 (5 bases). Germline lookup yields CDR1 SGHDT and CDR2 YYEEEE. Between the trimmed V and J ends, which lost 4 bases and 6 bases, there was a span of 11 bases. This CDR3 has 12 amino acids. The CDR3 here is CASSQGSSEQYF. The DNA for the CDR3 is TGTGCCAGCAGCCAAGGGAGTTCCGAGCAGTACTTC.

The chain carries TRBV20-1 and TRBJ2-5; D might be TRBD2 (5 bases). From germline, CDR1 is DFQATT and CDR2 SNEGSKA (reference sequence). Between the trimmed V and J ends, which lost 3 bases and 2 bases, there was a span of 22 bases. This CDR3 contains 17 residues. DNA for the CDR3: TGCAGTGCTAGTGTCCAGCGGTCCGCGTTGGGGCAAGAGACCCAGTACTTC. This translates into CSASVQRSALGQETQYF.

This clone is a singleton in its sample. The V and J genes are TRBV9 and TRBJ2-5, with 9 bases fitting TRBD2. The CDR3 runs 16 residues. V shed 0 bases and J 1 base; nucleotides not matched to a gene: 4. Germline V lookup: CDR1 SGDLS, CDR2 YYNGEE. The CDR3 DNA reads TGTGCCAGCAGCGTAGGTTCTAGCGGGGCCCAAGAGACCCAGTACTTC. It is translated as CASSVGSSGAQETQYF. Using reference TRBV9 and TRBJ2-5 for the parts outside the CDR3, the full variable domain is DSGVTQTPKHLITATGQRVTLRCSPRSGDLSVYWYQQSLDQGLQFLIQYYNGEERAKGNILERFSAQQFPDLHSELNLSSLELGDSALYFCASSVGSSGAQETQYFGPGTRLLVL.

J is TRBJ2-2 and V is TRBV7-8; no definite D call. V was pared by 1 base and J by 3 bases, with 12 bases between. Germline V gene lookup returns CDR1 SGHVS and CDR2 FQNEAQ. There are 16 residues in the CDR3. The CDR3 region is CASSLVTGRDTGELFF. Written as DNA, the CDR3 is TGTGCCAGCAGCTTAGTAACTGGGCGTGACACCGGGGAGCTGTTTTTT.

V gene TRBV9 combines with J gene TRBJ1-1; no clear D gene. The length of the CDR3 is 15 residues. Germline V gives CDR1 SGDLS, CDR2 YYNGEE. Deletions cut 2 bases from V and 1 base from J, with 12 bases between. This CDR3 is CASSVGGLTNTEAFF. The CDR3 DNA reads TGTGCCAGCAGCGTCGGTGGGCTTACGAACACTGAAGCTTTCTTT.

The chain carries TRBV10-3 and TRBJ2-3, with 9 bases fitting TRBD2. Germline loops: CDR1 ENHRY, CDR2 SYGVKD. This CDR3 spans 14 amino acids. Unmatched junction bases numbered 3, after V lost 5 bases and J lost 3 bases. CDR3 in amino acids: CAISPSGDTDTQYF. In nucleotides, the CDR3 is TGTGCCATCAGTCCTAGCGGGGATACAGATACGCAGTATTTT.

The CDR3 DNA reads as TGTGCCAGCAGCGATTTCGGGACAGGGGGCGTATCTGGGGCCAACGTCCTGACTTTC. This translates into CASSDFGTGGVSGANVLTF. J is TRBJ2-6 and V is TRBV9; 12 bases align to TRBD1. Germline CDR1 is SGDLS and CDR2 is YYNGEE. The CDR3 is made up of 19 amino acids. V trimming: 3 bases; J trimming: 1 base; junction bases outside the gene matches: 8.

The chain employs TRBV5-6 and TRBJ1-2; a possible D gene is TRBD1 (6 bases). Trimming pared 5 bases from V and 1 base from J, leaving 12 bases between. The CDR3 runs 14 residues. The germline V gene has CDR1 SGHDT and CDR2 YYEEEE. CDR3 coding DNA: TGTGCCAGCAGTTTCAGGGGTCTTAACTATGGCTACACCTTC. It encodes CASSFRGLNYGYTF.

This clone was picked up a small number of times. The CDR3 is CASSLGGNYEQYF. In DNA, the CDR3 is TGTGCCAGTAGCCTAGGGGGAAACTACGAGCAGTACTTC. The chain is built from TRBV19 and TRBJ2-7; perhaps TRBD1 as D (6 bases). The germline CDR1 and CDR2 sequences are LNHDA and SQIVND (reference sequence). V was shortened by 6 bases and J by 3 bases, with 12 bases between the two germline ends. This CDR3 spans 13 amino acids.

The chain uses TRBV5-1 and TRBJ1-2, with 9 bases that match TRBD1. The germline V gene has CDR1 SGHRS and CDR2 YFSETQ. Losses at the gene ends were 4 bases for V and 6 bases for J; bases not matched to a gene: 4. This CDR3 comprises 13 residues. The CDR3 nucleotides are TGCGCCAGCAGCGTCGGGACAGGGAATGGCTACACCTTC. It is translated as CASSVGTGNGYTF. The full variable domain, rest sourced from reference TRBV5-1 and TRBJ1-2, is KAGVTQTPRYLIKTRGQQVTLSCSPISGHRSVSWYQQTPGQGLQFLFEYFSETQRNKGNFPGRFSGRQFSNSRSEMNVSTLELGDSALYLCASSVGTGNGYTFGSGTRLTVV.

The chain uses TRBV7-9 and TRBJ1-1; a possible D gene is TRBD1 (5 bases). Trimming left V 4 bases short and J 1 base short, with 16 bases between. This CDR3 has 16 amino acids. Germline CDR1 SEHNR, CDR2 FQNEAQ (reference sequence). The CDR3 here is CASSYASGAGNTEAFF. DNA for the CDR3: TGTGCCAGCAGCTACGCGAGCGGGGCCGGGAACACTGAAGCTTTCTTT.

V usage is TRBV11-3 and J usage is TRBJ1-3, with a possible D match to TRBD1 (6 bases). V dropped 5 bases and J dropped 0 bases, with 14 bases sitting between them. Germline V gene sequence: CDR1 SGHNT, CDR2 YENEEA. The CDR3 covers 16 residues. The CDR3 loop reads CASSPGQTFSGNTIYF. The CDR3 coding sequence is TGTGCCAGCAGCCCCGGACAGACTTTCTCTGGAAACACCATATATTTT.

The CDR3 loop is CASSDRVDTEAFF. The CDR3 DNA follows: TGTGCCAGCAGTGACAGGGTTGACACTGAAGCTTTCTTT. The chain has TRBV2 and TRBJ1-1; D is possibly TRBD1 (5 bases). Germline values: CDR1 SNHLY, CDR2 FYNNEI. The CDR3 length is 13 residues. The germline V and J ends were trimmed by 3 bases and 3 bases, with 8 bases remaining between them.

This sequence joins TRBV6-5 and TRBJ2-1; the match to TRBD2 covers 7 bases. The CDR3 covers 15 residues. With V trimmed by 4 bases and J by 2 bases, 5 bases remained unmatched. CDR1 is MNHEY, CDR2 SVGAGI, per germline. The CDR3: CASSLAGVTYNEQFF. In nucleotides, the CDR3 is TGTGCCAGCAGTTTGGCGGGGGTCACCTACAATGAGCAGTTCTTC.

This chain connects TRBV28 to TRBJ1-5; D gene unclear. Deletions cut 5 bases from V and 0 bases from J, with 11 bases between. The CDR3 is made up of 15 amino acids. Germline CDR1 MDHEN, CDR2 SYDVKM. The CDR3 region is CASSLNAASNQPQHF. The CDR3 nucleotides read TGTGCCAGCAGTCTAAACGCCGCTAGCAATCAGCCCCAGCATTTT.

The chain links TRBV13 to TRBJ2-2; perhaps TRBD2 as D (7 bases). CDR1 is PRHDT and CDR2 is FYEKMQ in the germline V gene (reference sequence). The CDR3 extends over 16 amino acids. V lost 0 bases, J lost 3 bases, and 11 bases lay in between. This chain's CDR3 is CASSLGAGAHTGELFF. CDR3 bases: TGTGCCAGCAGCTTAGGGGCGGGGGCCCACACCGGGGAGCTGTTTTTT.